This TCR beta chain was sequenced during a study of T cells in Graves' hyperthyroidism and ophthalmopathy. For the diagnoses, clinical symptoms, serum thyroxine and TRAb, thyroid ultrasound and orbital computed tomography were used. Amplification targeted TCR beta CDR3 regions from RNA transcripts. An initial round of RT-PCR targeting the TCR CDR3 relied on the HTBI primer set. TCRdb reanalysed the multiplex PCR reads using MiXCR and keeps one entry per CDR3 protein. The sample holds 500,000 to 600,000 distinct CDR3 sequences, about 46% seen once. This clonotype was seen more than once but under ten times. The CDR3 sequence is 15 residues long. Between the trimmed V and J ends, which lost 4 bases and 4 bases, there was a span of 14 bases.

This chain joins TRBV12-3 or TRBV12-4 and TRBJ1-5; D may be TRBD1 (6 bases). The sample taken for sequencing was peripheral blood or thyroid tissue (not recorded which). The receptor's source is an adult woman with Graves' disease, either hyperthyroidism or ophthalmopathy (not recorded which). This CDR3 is CASSWLGQGNQPQHF. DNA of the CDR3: TGTGCCAGCAGTTGGTTAGGGCAGGGGAATCAGCCCCAGCATTTT.